A selection of T cell receptor beta chains follows, all from one sample in a study of shared clonotypes between healthy human individuals. Sequencing used immunoSEQ multiplex PCR; TCRdb keeps in-frame clones, though not all of them. The table has over 2,000,000 clones, approximately 92% seen once. The sequenced sample was naive CD8+ T cells from PBMCs. The receptors come from a man between 18 and 29 years old in good health. Some clones in this sample may be carry-over from other donors' samples. The CDR3 runs from the conserved cysteine through the conserved F or W. The D gene is left open where the match is weak. Size is stated for part of the rows, as once, few or many counts, or as a class when the clone is expanded.

CDR3 DNA: TGTGCCAGCAGCCAAAGGACTAGCGGGACATACGAGCAGTACTTC
CDR3 protein: CASSQRTSGTYEQYF
V gene: TRBV5-4
J gene: TRBJ2-7
clone size: .
D gene: TRBD2

CDR3 DNA: TGTGCCACCAACGGTGGCGCAGCCTACGAGCAGTACTTC
CDR3 protein: CATNGGAAYEQYF
V gene: TRBV11-2
J gene: TRBJ2-7
clone size: .
D gene: .

CDR3 DNA: TGCGCCAGCAGCCAAGACTCGTCGAATCAGCCCCAGCATTTT
CDR3 protein: CASSQDSSNQPQHF
V gene: TRBV4-3
J gene: TRBJ1-5
clone size: .
D gene: .

CDR3 DNA: TGTGCCAGCACTCCGGACCAGAGGGGGCAGAATGGCTACACCTTC
CDR3 protein: CASTPDQRGQNGYTF
V gene: TRBV28
J gene: TRBJ1-2
clone size: .
D gene: TRBD1

CDR3 DNA: TGTGCCAGCAGCTTCTACAGGGGAGCGGAGACCCAGTACTTC
CDR3 protein: CASSFYRGAETQYF
V gene: TRBV5-6
J gene: TRBJ2-5
clone size: .
D gene: TRBD1

CDR3 DNA: TGTGCCAGTAGTATCAGCGCGGGGACCGGGGAGCTGTTTTTT
CDR3 protein: CASSISAGTGELFF
V gene: TRBV19
J gene: TRBJ2-2
clone size: .
D gene: .

CDR3 DNA: TGTGCCAGCAGCTTGTTAGGGGAGGGAGAGACCCAGTACTTC
CDR3 protein: CASSLLGEGETQYF
V gene: TRBV5-6
J gene: TRBJ2-5
clone size: .
D gene: TRBD2

CDR3 DNA: TGTGCCAGCAGCGCACAGGGGCCGCGGATTTTCAGCACAGATACGCAGTATTTT
CDR3 protein: CASSAQGPRIFSTDTQYF
V gene: TRBV25-1
J gene: TRBJ2-3
clone size: .
D gene: TRBD1

CDR3 DNA: TGTGCCAGCAGCCAAGACGGGGACCCGAACACTGAAGCTTTCTTT
CDR3 protein: CASSQDGDPNTEAFF
V gene: TRBV14
J gene: TRBJ1-1
clone size: .
D gene: .

CDR3 DNA: TGTGCCATCAGTCCCGGGACAGGGGGCGTAATGACCGGGGAGCTGTTTTTT
CDR3 protein: CAISPGTGGVMTGELFF
V gene: TRBV10-3
J gene: TRBJ2-2
clone size: .
D gene: TRBD1

CDR3 DNA: TGTGCCAGCAGCTTAGAGGGTGGGATCCAGCCCCAGCATTTT
CDR3 protein: CASSLEGGIQPQHF
V gene: TRBV7-9
J gene: TRBJ1-5
clone size: .
D gene: .

CDR3 DNA: TGTGCCAGCAGCTTTTCAGGAGTAGGGGAGCAGTACTTC
CDR3 protein: CASSFSGVGEQYF
V gene: TRBV5-6
J gene: TRBJ2-7
clone size: .
D gene: .

CDR3 DNA: TGTGCCAGCAGCTGGGACAGGGGGCTCGAGCAGTACTTC
CDR3 protein: CASSWDRGLEQYF
V gene: TRBV5-6
J gene: TRBJ2-7
clone size: .
D gene: TRBD1

CDR3 DNA: TGTGCCAGTAGTCACACAGGGGGAGTCTATGGCTACACCTTC
CDR3 protein: CASSHTGGVYGYTF
V gene: TRBV19
J gene: TRBJ1-2
clone size: .
D gene: TRBD1

CDR3 DNA: TGTGCCAGCAGCACGGGACCAGCAACCGATACGCAGTATTTT
CDR3 protein: CASSTGPATDTQYF
V gene: TRBV27
J gene: TRBJ2-3
clone size: .
D gene: .

CDR3 DNA: TGTGCCAGTAGTATAGCGGAGAGCACAGATACGCAGTATTTT
CDR3 protein: CASSIAESTDTQYF
V gene: TRBV19
J gene: TRBJ2-3
clone size: once
D gene: .

CDR3 DNA: TGTGCCAGCAGCCTAGGGACTGTTTCTAGCACAGATACGCAGTATTTT
CDR3 protein: CASSLGTVSSTDTQYF
V gene: TRBV7-9
J gene: TRBJ2-3
clone size: .
D gene: .

CDR3 DNA: TGTGCCAGCAGCCCCAGTGGGGGTATGGGCACTGAAGCTTTCTTT
CDR3 protein: CASSPSGGMGTEAFF
V gene: TRBV7-9
J gene: TRBJ1-1
clone size: few
D gene: .

CDR3 DNA: TGTGCCAGCAGCCCGGGACCGCCGAACACCGGGGAGCTGTTTTTT
CDR3 protein: CASSPGPPNTGELFF
V gene: TRBV5-4
J gene: TRBJ2-2
clone size: .
D gene: .

CDR3 DNA: TGTGCCAGCAGCGCCGTGGGAAGCTCCTACGAGCAGTACTTC
CDR3 protein: CASSAVGSSYEQYF
V gene: TRBV5-4
J gene: TRBJ2-7
clone size: .
D gene: .

CDR3 DNA: TGTGCCAGCAGCTTTGGTACTAGCGGGATAGCCGGGGAGCTGTTTTTT
CDR3 protein: CASSFGTSGIAGELFF
V gene: TRBV11-2
J gene: TRBJ2-2
clone size: .
D gene: TRBD2

CDR3 DNA: TGTGCCAGCAGCCCTAGGACAGGGAACGCTGGAAACACCATATATTTT
CDR3 protein: CASSPRTGNAGNTIYF
V gene: TRBV4-2
J gene: TRBJ1-3
clone size: .
D gene: TRBD1

CDR3 DNA: TGTGCCAGCAGCCCAGGGGGACAGGGGGTCCCCGGGGAGCTGTTTTTT
CDR3 protein: CASSPGGQGVPGELFF
V gene: TRBV7-3
J gene: TRBJ2-2
clone size: .
D gene: TRBD1

CDR3 DNA: TGTGCCAGCAGGCCCCTAACAGACGCAACTAATGAAAAACTGTTTTTT
CDR3 protein: CASRPLTDATNEKLFF
V gene: TRBV28
J gene: TRBJ1-4
clone size: .
D gene: .

CDR3 DNA: TGTGCCAGCAGCGCAGACAGGGGATACGATGGCTACACCTTC
CDR3 protein: CASSADRGYDGYTF
V gene: TRBV9
J gene: TRBJ1-2
clone size: few
D gene: TRBD1

CDR3 DNA: TGTGCCAGCAGCTCCAGAACAGGGGGCGGTGAGCAGTTCTTC
CDR3 protein: CASSSRTGGGEQFF
V gene: TRBV11-3
J gene: TRBJ2-1
clone size: .
D gene: TRBD1

CDR3 DNA: TGTGCCAGCAGTTACGGCAGGGAGCCCAATCAGCCCCAGCATTTT
CDR3 protein: CASSYGREPNQPQHF
V gene: TRBV6-6
J gene: TRBJ1-5
clone size: .
D gene: .

CDR3 DNA: TGTGCCAGTAGTACCCAGGTAGGGTACTACAATGAGCAGTTCTTC
CDR3 protein: CASSTQVGYYNEQFF
V gene: TRBV19
J gene: TRBJ2-1
clone size: .
D gene: .

CDR3 DNA: TGTGCCGCGACAGAGAACACTGAAGCTTTCTTT
CDR3 protein: CAATENTEAFF
V gene: TRBV11-3
J gene: TRBJ1-1
clone size: .
D gene: .

CDR3 DNA: TGTGCCAGCAGCTTACGACTAGCGGAAGACAATGAGCAGTTCTTC
CDR3 protein: CASSLRLAEDNEQFF
V gene: TRBV7-9
J gene: TRBJ2-1
clone size: .
D gene: TRBD2

CDR3 DNA: TGTGCCAGCAGCGTAGGTGGCGGGAGGGACAATGAGCAGTTCTTC
CDR3 protein: CASSVGGGRDNEQFF
V gene: TRBV9
J gene: TRBJ2-1
clone size: .
D gene: TRBD2

CDR3 DNA: TGTGCCAGCAGCCAAACCGGGACACGGAATGAGCAGTTCTTC
CDR3 protein: CASSQTGTRNEQFF
V gene: TRBV7-8
J gene: TRBJ2-1
clone size: .
D gene: .

CDR3 DNA: TGTGCCAGCAGCTTACAAGGGCTAGCGGCCCCAAAGACGACAGATACGCAGTATTTT
CDR3 protein: CASSLQGLAAPKTTDTQYF
V gene: TRBV11-2
J gene: TRBJ2-3
clone size: .
D gene: TRBD2

CDR3 DNA: TGTGCCAGCAGCGCCCTTGGGACTAGCGGAGAGACCCAGTACTTC
CDR3 protein: CASSALGTSGETQYF
V gene: TRBV9
J gene: TRBJ2-5
clone size: .
D gene: TRBD2

CDR3 DNA: TGTGCCAGCAGCTTGTATCAAGAGACCCAGTACTTC
CDR3 protein: CASSLYQETQYF
V gene: TRBV7-6
J gene: TRBJ2-5
clone size: .
D gene: .

CDR3 DNA: TGCAGCGTTGAAGATGACTTGAAGACCCAGTACTTC
CDR3 protein: CSVEDDLKTQYF
V gene: TRBV29-1
J gene: TRBJ2-5
clone size: .
D gene: .

CDR3 DNA: TGTGCCAGCAGCTTAAACGGCGGGAGGACGAGGTATACGCAGTATTTT
CDR3 protein: CASSLNGGRTRYTQYF
V gene: TRBV7-9
J gene: TRBJ2-3
clone size: .
D gene: TRBD2

CDR3 DNA: TGTGCCAGCAGCTTACTGGGAAGCGGTTACGAGCAGTACTTC
CDR3 protein: CASSLLGSGYEQYF
V gene: TRBV11-2
J gene: TRBJ2-7
clone size: .
D gene: .

CDR3 DNA: TGTGCCAGCAGTGAATATGGACAGGGGAGGGACGAGCAGTACTTC
CDR3 protein: CASSEYGQGRDEQYF
V gene: TRBV6-1
J gene: TRBJ2-7
clone size: once
D gene: TRBD1

CDR3 DNA: TGTGCCAGCAGCCCTATTGCGGTGGCTGGAAACACCATATATTTT
CDR3 protein: CASSPIAVAGNTIYF
V gene: TRBV7-9
J gene: TRBJ1-3
clone size: .
D gene: .

CDR3 DNA: TGTGCCATCAGTGGGGGACAGTTCTACGAGCAGTACTTC
CDR3 protein: CAISGGQFYEQYF
V gene: TRBV10-3
J gene: TRBJ2-7
clone size: .
D gene: TRBD1

CDR3 DNA: TGTGCCAGCAGCCCCGGTCCGGGATCATATGAGCAGTACTTC
CDR3 protein: CASSPGPGSYEQYF
V gene: TRBV9
J gene: TRBJ2-7
clone size: .
D gene: .

CDR3 DNA: TGTGCCAGCAGCTTAGAGGGAGGGGGAGAGAACACTGAAGCTTTCTTT
CDR3 protein: CASSLEGGGENTEAFF
V gene: TRBV7-8
J gene: TRBJ1-1
clone size: .
D gene: .

CDR3 DNA: TGTGCCAGCAGCTTAGCCGCGGTTGGGAGCGAGCAGTACTTC
CDR3 protein: CASSLAAVGSEQYF
V gene: TRBV11-2
J gene: TRBJ2-7
clone size: .
D gene: .

CDR3 DNA: TGTGCCAGCAGCCAGCCCCGATCAGGGGGGGCAGATACGCAGTATTTT
CDR3 protein: CASSQPRSGGADTQYF
V gene: TRBV7-3
J gene: TRBJ2-3
clone size: .
D gene: .

CDR3 DNA: TGTGCCAGCAGCCCTAAGGCATTAGGAGGCTCTAGCACAGATACGCAGTATTTT
CDR3 protein: CASSPKALGGSSTDTQYF
V gene: TRBV7-6
J gene: TRBJ2-3
clone size: .
D gene: .

CDR3 DNA: TGTGCCAGCTCACCAGATAGCCCCGGCGAGCAGTACTTC
CDR3 protein: CASSPDSPGEQYF
V gene: TRBV18
J gene: TRBJ2-7
clone size: .
D gene: .

CDR3 DNA: TGCGCCAGCAGCTTTTGGGTTCTCGGGGGGAACACTGAAGCTTTCTTT
CDR3 protein: CASSFWVLGGNTEAFF
V gene: TRBV5-1
J gene: TRBJ1-1
clone size: .
D gene: .

CDR3 DNA: TGTGCCAGCAGCTTGGAGGGGCTGGGCGAGCAGTACTTC
CDR3 protein: CASSLEGLGEQYF
V gene: TRBV5-6
J gene: TRBJ2-7
clone size: .
D gene: .

CDR3 DNA: TGTGCCAGCAGTCCTTACGACGGGGTTAGCGAGCAGTACTTC
CDR3 protein: CASSPYDGVSEQYF
V gene: TRBV27
J gene: TRBJ2-7
clone size: .
D gene: .

CDR3 DNA: TGTGCCACCAGCAGAGCCTCTAGCGCGGGCGAGCAGTTCTTC
CDR3 protein: CATSRASSAGEQFF
V gene: TRBV15
J gene: TRBJ2-1
clone size: .
D gene: .

CDR3 DNA: TGTGCCAGCAGCCAAGGGGGCCAGCCCTTCAACATTCAGTACTTC
CDR3 protein: CASSQGGQPFNIQYF
V gene: TRBV14
J gene: TRBJ2-4
clone size: .
D gene: .